This TCR beta chain is from a study of T cell responses to AZD1222 COVID-19 vaccine. The CDR3 runs to 12 residues. Germline CDR1 and CDR2: ENHRY and SYGVKD. V dropped 4 bases and J dropped 1 base, with 2 bases sitting between them. As concerns this clone: What it binds is not known.

Assay: immunoSEQ multiplex PCR; the TCRdb copy retains only in-frame clones and omits some. Found here are roughly 97,000 clones, 89% of them singletons; the top ten hold over 15%. Regarding the study as a whole: The repertoires were collected only after the peak T cell response. Donors were largely white British and mainly female; clonal diversity was possibly underestimated.

The receptor's source is an adult in good health. The sample here was peripheral blood, taken on day 0 of AZD1222 vaccination. The V and J genes are TRBV10-3 and TRBJ2-1; D ambiguous. CDR3 DNA: TGTGCCATCAGTGGATCCTACAATGAGCAGTTCTTC. Its translation is CAISGSYNEQFF.